The T cell receptor (beta chain) described here comes from a study of tumor T cells in aggressive B-cell lymphoma. This clone was picked up a small number of times. J was trimmed by 0 bases and V by 10 bases; bases with no gene match: 8. This CDR3 contains 14 residues. Germline loops: CDR1 MNHEY, CDR2 SVGAGI. Profiling relied on immunoSEQ multiplex PCR, and the TCRdb table lists in-frame clones only, not all of them. This table has about 5,600 clones, about 68% appearing once. The sequence came from an adult with diffuse large B cell lymphoma. V and J are TRBV6-5 and TRBJ2-7, with 8 bases fitting TRBD1. The sample taken for sequencing was tumor tissue. The CDR3 is CATSGTGLSYEQYF. The CDR3 nucleotides are TGTGCCACGTCCGGGACAGGCCTCTCCTACGAGCAGTACTTC.